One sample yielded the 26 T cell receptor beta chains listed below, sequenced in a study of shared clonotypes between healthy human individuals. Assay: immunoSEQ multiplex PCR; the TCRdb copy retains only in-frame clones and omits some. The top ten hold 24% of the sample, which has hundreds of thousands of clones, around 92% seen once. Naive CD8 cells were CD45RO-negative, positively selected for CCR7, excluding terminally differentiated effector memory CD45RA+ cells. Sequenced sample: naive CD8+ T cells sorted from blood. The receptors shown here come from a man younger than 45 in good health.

CDR3 sequence (DNA): TGCGCCAGCAGCGCGACTAGCGGGACCTACGAGCAGTACTTC. Its translation: CASSATSGTYEQYF. V and J are TRBV4-1 and TRBJ2-7; 11 bases are a match to TRBD2. Germline CDR1 MGHRA, CDR2 YSYEKL. Losses at the gene ends were 5 bases for V and 2 bases for J; bases not matched to a gene: 2. The CDR3 sequence is 14 residues long.

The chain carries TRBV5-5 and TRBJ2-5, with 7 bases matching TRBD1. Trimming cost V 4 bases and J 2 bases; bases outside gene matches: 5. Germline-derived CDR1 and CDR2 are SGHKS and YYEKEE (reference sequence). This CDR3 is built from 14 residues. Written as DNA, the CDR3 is TGTGCCAGCAGCGACGGGACAGTACAAGAGACCCAGTACTTC. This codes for CASSDGTVQETQYF.

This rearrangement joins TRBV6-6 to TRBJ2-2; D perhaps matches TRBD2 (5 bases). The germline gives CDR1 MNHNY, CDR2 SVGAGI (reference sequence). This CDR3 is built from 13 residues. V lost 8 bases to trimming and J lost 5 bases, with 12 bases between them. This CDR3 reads CASDYTQTGELFF. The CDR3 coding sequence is TGTGCCAGCGACTACACGCAAACCGGGGAGCTGTTTTTT.

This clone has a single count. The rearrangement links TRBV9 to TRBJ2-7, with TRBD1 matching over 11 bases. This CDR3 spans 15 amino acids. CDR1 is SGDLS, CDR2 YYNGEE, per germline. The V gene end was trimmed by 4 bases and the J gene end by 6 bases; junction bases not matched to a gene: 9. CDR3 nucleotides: TGTGCCAGCAGCCCCCCGGGACAGGGGGTATCCGAGCAGTACTTC. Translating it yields CASSPPGQGVSEQYF.

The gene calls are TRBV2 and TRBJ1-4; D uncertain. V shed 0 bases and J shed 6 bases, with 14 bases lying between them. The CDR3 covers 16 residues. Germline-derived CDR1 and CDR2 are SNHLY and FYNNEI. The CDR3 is CASSEALLSMDEKLFF. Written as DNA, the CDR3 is TGTGCCAGCAGTGAAGCGCTTCTGAGCATGGATGAAAAACTGTTTTTT.

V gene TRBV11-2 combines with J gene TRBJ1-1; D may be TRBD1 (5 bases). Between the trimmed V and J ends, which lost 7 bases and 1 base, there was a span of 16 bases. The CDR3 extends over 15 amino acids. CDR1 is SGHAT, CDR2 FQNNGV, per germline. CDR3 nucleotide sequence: TGTGCCAGCACGGGACCGGGACGGAAGAACACTGAAGCTTTCTTT. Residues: CASTGPGRKNTEAFF.

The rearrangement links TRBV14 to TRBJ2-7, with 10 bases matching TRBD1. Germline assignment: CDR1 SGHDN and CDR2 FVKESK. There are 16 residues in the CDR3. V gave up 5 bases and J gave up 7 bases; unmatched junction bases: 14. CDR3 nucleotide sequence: TGTGCCAGCAGCATTGACAGGGGGCGAACCAGGTGGGAGCAGTACTTC. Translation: CASSIDRGRTRWEQYF. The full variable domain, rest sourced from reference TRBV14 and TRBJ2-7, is EAGVTQFPSHSVIEKGQTVTLRCDPISGHDNLYWYRRVMGKEIKFLLHFVKESKQDESGMPNNRFLAERTGGTYSTLKVQPAELEDSGVYFCASSIDRGRTRWEQYFGPGTRLTVT.

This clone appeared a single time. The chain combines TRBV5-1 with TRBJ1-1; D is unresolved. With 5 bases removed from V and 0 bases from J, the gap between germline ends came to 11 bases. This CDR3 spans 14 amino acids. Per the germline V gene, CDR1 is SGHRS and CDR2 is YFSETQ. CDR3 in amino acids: CASSMWQLNTEAFF. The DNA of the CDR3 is TGCGCCAGCAGTATGTGGCAGCTGAACACTGAAGCTTTCTTT.

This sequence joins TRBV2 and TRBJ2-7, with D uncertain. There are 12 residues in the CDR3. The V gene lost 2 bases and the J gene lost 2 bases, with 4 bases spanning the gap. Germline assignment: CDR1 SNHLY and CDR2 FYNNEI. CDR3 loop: CASSESAYEQYF. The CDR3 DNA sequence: TGTGCCAGCAGTGAATCGGCCTACGAGCAGTACTTC.

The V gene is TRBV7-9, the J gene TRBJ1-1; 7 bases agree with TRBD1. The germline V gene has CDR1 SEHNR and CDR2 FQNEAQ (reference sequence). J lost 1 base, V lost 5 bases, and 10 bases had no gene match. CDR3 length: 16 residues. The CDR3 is CASSGGTAVGNTEAFF. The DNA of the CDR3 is TGTGCCAGCAGCGGGGGGACAGCGGTGGGGAACACTGAAGCTTTCTTT.

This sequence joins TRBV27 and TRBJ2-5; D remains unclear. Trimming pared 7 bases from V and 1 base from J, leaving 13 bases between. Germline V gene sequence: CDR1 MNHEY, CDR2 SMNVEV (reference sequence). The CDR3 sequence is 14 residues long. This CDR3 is CASTGSNPQETQYF. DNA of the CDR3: TGTGCCAGCACCGGGTCAAATCCCCAAGAGACCCAGTACTTC.

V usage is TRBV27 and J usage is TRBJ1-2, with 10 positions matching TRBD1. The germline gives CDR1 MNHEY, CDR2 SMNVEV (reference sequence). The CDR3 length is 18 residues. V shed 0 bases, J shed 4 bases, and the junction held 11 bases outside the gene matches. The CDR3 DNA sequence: TGTGCCAGCAGTTTATCGGGGACAGGGGACTCTTATGGCTATGGCTACACCTTC. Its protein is CASSLSGTGDSYGYGYTF.

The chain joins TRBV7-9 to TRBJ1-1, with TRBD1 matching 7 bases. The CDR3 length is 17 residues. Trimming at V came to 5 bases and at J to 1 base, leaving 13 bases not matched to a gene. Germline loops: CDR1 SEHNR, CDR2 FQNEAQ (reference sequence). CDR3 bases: TGTGCCAGCAGCCCTAGTGGAGTAGGGACAGCGAACACTGAAGCTTTCTTT. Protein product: CASSPSGVGTANTEAFF. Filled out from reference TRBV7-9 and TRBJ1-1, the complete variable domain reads DTGVSQNPRHKITKRGQNVTFRCDPISEHNRLYWYRQTLGQGPEFLTYFQNEAQLEKSRLLSDRFSAERPKGSFSTLEIQRTEQGDSAMYLCASSPSGVGTANTEAFFGQGTRLTVV.

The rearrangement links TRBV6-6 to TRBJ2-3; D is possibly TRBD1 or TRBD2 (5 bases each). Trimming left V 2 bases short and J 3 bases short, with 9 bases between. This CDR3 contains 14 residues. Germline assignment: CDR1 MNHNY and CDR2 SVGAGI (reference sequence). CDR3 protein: CASSYGDGTDTQYF. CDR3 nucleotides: TGTGCCAGCAGTTACGGGGACGGGACAGATACGCAGTATTTT.

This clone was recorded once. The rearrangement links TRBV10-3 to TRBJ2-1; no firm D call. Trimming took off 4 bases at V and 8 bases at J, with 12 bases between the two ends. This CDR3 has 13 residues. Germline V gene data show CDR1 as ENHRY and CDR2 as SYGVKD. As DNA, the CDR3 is TGTGCCATCAGTGGTGACCAAAGGCATGAGCAGTTCTTC. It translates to CAISGDQRHEQFF.

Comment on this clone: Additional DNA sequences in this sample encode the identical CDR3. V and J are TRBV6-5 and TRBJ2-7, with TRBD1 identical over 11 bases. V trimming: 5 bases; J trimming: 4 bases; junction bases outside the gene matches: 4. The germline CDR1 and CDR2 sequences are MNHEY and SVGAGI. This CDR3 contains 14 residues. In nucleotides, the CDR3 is TGTGCCAGCAGTACGGGGACAGGGGGGTACGAGCAGTACTTC. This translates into CASSTGTGGYEQYF.

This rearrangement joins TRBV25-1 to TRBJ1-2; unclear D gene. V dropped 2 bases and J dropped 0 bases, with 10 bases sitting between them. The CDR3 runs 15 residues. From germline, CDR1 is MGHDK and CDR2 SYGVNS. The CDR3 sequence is CASSEGWGANYGYTF. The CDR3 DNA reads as TGTGCCAGCAGTGAAGGTTGGGGAGCTAACTATGGCTACACCTTC.

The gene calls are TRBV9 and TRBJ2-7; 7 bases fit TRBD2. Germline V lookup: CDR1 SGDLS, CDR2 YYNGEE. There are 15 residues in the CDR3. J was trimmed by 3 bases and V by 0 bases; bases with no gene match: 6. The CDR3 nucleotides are TGTGCCAGCAGCGTAGCCGGGGGGAGCATCTACGAGCAGTACTTC. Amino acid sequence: CASSVAGGSIYEQYF.

The CDR3 nucleotides are TGTGCCAGCAGCCCGACAGGGTTTAGCGGGGCTATATACAATGAGCAGTTCTTC. It translates to CASSPTGFSGAIYNEQFF. This rearrangement joins TRBV27 to TRBJ2-1, with D possibly being TRBD2 (8 bases). Trimming pared 6 bases from V and 4 bases from J, leaving 25 bases between. The CDR3 sequence is 18 residues long. Germline V CDR1 and CDR2: MNHEY, SMNVEV (reference sequence).

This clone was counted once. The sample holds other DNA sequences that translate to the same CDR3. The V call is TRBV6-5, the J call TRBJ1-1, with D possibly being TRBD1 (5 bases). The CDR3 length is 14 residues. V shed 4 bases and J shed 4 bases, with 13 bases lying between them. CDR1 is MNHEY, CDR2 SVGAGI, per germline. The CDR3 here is CASSSQGRGTEAFF. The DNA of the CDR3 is TGTGCCAGCAGTTCGCAGGGTCGGGGCACTGAAGCTTTCTTT.

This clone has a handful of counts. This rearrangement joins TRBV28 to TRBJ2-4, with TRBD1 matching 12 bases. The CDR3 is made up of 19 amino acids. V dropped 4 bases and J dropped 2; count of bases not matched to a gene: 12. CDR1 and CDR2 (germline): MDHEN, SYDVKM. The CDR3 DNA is TGTGCCAGCAGTTCCCAGGGACAGGGGGCGCATGGATCCAAAAACATTCAGTACTTC. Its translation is CASSSQGQGAHGSKNIQYF.

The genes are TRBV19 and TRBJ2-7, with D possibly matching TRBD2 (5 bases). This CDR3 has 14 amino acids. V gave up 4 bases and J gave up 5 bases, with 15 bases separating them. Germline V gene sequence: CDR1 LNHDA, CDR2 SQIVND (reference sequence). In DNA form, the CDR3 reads TGTGCCAGTAGTAAACGGGATCGTACCGACGAGCAGTACTTC. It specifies CASSKRDRTDEQYF.

The CDR3 protein is CASRDGTTSTDTQYF. The DNA for the CDR3 is TGTGCCAGCAGAGACGGGACAACTTCGACAGATACGCAGTATTTT. The chain has TRBV27 and TRBJ2-3; a weak D match, TRBD1 (6 bases). Germline V lookup: CDR1 MNHEY, CDR2 SMNVEV (reference sequence). The CDR3 is made up of 15 amino acids. Trimming left V 6 bases short and J 3 bases short, with 16 bases between.

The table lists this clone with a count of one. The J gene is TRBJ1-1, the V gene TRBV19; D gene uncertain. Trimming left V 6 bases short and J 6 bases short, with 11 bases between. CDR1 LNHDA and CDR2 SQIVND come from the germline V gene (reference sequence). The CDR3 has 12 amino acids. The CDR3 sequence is CASSYGVAEAFF. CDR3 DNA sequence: TGTGCCAGTAGCTACGGGGTGGCTGAAGCTTTCTTT.

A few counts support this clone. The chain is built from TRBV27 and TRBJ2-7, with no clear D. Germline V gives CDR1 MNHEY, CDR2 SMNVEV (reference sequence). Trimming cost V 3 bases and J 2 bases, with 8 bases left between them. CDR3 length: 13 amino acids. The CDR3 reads CASSLGVTYEQYF. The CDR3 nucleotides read TGTGCCAGCAGTTTGGGCGTGACCTACGAGCAGTACTTC.

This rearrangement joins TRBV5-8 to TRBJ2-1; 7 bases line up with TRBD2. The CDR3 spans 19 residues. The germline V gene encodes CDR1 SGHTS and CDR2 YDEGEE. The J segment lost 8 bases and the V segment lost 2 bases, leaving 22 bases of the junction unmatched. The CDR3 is CASSFSPALSGWSRHEQFF. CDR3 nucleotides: TGTGCCAGCAGCTTCTCCCCAGCCCTTAGCGGGTGGTCTAGGCATGAGCAGTTCTTC.